This is a list of T cell receptor beta chains from one sample in a study of shared clonotypes between healthy human individuals. Sequencing used immunoSEQ multiplex PCR; TCRdb keeps in-frame clones, though not all of them. The sample records over 850,000 clones, around three quarters being singletons. The specimen was memory CD4+ T cells from PBMCs. Receptors originate from a man aged 18 to 29 in good health. Some clones in this sample may be carry-over from other donors' samples. CDR3s include the opening cysteine and the closing phenylalanine or tryptophan. D genes are given only for firm matches. Some rows have no size entry. The others give once, few or many, or a class for an expanded clone.

v_gene	d_gene	len	abundance	j_gene	CDR3aa	CDR3nt
TRBV7-2	TRBD2	13	NA	TRBJ2-7	CASSSGLDYEQYF	TGTGCCAGCAGCTCGGGACTAGACTACGAGCAGTACTTC
TRBV10-3	TRBD1	13	NA	TRBJ1-2	CATRTGNDYGYTF	TGTGCCACGCGGACAGGGAACGACTATGGCTACACCTTC
TRBV28	TRBD1	15	NA	TRBJ1-5	CASSTGQGNYQPQHF	TGTGCCAGCAGCACGGGACAGGGGAATTATCAGCCCCAGCATTTT
TRBV7-8	TRBD2	18	NA	TRBJ2-1	CASSKGVATSGSVNEQFF	TGTGCCAGCAGCAAGGGTGTGGCCACTAGCGGGAGCGTCAATGAGCAGTTCTTC
TRBV27	TRBD2	15	few	TRBJ2-1	CASSPLKAGEDEQFF	TGTGCCAGCAGTCCCCTTAAGGCGGGAGAGGATGAGCAGTTCTTC
TRBV27	NA	14	NA	TRBJ2-2	CATHSGITTGELFF	TGTGCCACCCACTCGGGGATTACCACCGGGGAGCTGTTTTTT
TRBV5-1	TRBD1	15	NA	TRBJ2-3	CASSGDRGPADTQYF	TGCGCCAGCAGCGGTGACAGGGGGCCGGCAGATACGCAGTATTTT
TRBV5-4	NA	14	NA	TRBJ1-4	CASSFQGLGEKLFF	TGTGCCAGCAGCTTCCAGGGCTTGGGTGAAAAACTGTTTTTT
TRBV6-5	TRBD2	15	once	TRBJ2-1	CASSYSVAGINEQFF	TGTGCCAGCAGTTACTCTGTAGCGGGGATCAATGAGCAGTTCTTC
TRBV7-9	NA	18	NA	TRBJ2-5	CASSAPWGERRWQETQYF	TGTGCCAGCAGCGCGCCCTGGGGGGAAAGGAGGTGGCAAGAGACCCAGTACTTC
TRBV9	NA	15	few	TRBJ2-2	CASSVQRVNTGELFF	TGTGCCAGCAGCGTACAGCGGGTTAACACCGGGGAGCTGTTTTTT
TRBV7-9	NA	17	NA	TRBJ2-2	CASSPKKLEVRTGELFF	TGTGCCAGCAGCCCTAAGAAACTAGAAGTCAGAACCGGGGAGCTGTTTTTT
TRBV7-9	TRBD1	18	NA	TRBJ2-2	CASSPNPGQGVNTGELFF	TGTGCCAGCAGCCCCAACCCGGGACAGGGAGTGAACACCGGGGAGCTGTTTTTT
TRBV6-5	NA	15	NA	TRBJ1-2	CASSYSPWSPYGYTF	TGTGCCAGCAGTTACTCCCCGTGGAGCCCCTATGGCTACACCTTC
TRBV5-6	NA	12	NA	TRBJ1-2	CASSYQGAGYTF	TGTGCCAGCAGCTATCAGGGTGCTGGCTACACCTTC
TRBV11-2	TRBD1	16	NA	TRBJ2-2	CASSWDSPGNTGELFF	TGTGCCAGCAGCTGGGACAGCCCGGGGAACACCGGGGAGCTGTTTTTT
TRBV2	TRBD1	14	NA	TRBJ1-2	CASSVNRGNYGYTF	TGTGCCAGCAGTGTCAACAGGGGGAACTATGGCTACACCTTC
TRBV5-1	TRBD2	15	NA	TRBJ2-1	CASSSGLAGGDEQFF	TGCGCCAGCAGCTCGGGACTAGCGGGAGGAGACGAGCAGTTCTTC
TRBV7-7	TRBD1	14	NA	TRBJ2-5	CASLPDRGQETQYF	TGTGCCAGCCTGCCCGACAGGGGGCAAGAGACCCAGTACTTC
TRBV9	NA	15	NA	TRBJ2-5	CASSASGTTGETQYF	TGTGCCAGCAGCGCCTCCGGGACAACGGGGGAGACCCAGTACTTC
TRBV5-6	NA	15	few	TRBJ1-4	CASSLGGLGNEKLFF	TGTGCCAGCAGCTTGGGTGGACTGGGTAATGAAAAACTGTTTTTT
TRBV2	NA	12	NA	TRBJ1-2	CASRAGGYGYTF	TGTGCCAGCAGAGCCGGGGGTTATGGCTACACCTTC
TRBV4-2	TRBD2	16	NA	TRBJ2-1	CASSQGTSGLYNEQFF	TGTGCCAGCAGCCAGGGGACTAGCGGTCTTTACAATGAGCAGTTCTTC
TRBV7-9	NA	15	NA	TRBJ1-1	CASSPRASLGTEAFF	TGTGCCAGCAGCCCCAGGGCGTCTCTAGGCACTGAAGCTTTCTTT
TRBV7-3	TRBD2	16	NA	TRBJ2-3	CASSRNTIAGVDTQYF	TGTGCCAGCAGCCGAAATACTATAGCGGGAGTAGATACGCAGTATTTT
TRBV19	NA	15	NA	TRBJ2-7	CASSTQQGTSYEQYF	TGTGCCAGTAGTACCCAACAGGGGACTTCCTACGAGCAGTACTTC
TRBV5-1	TRBD1	14	NA	TRBJ1-2	CASSLDRGNYGYTF	TGCGCCAGCAGCTTGGACAGGGGGAACTATGGCTACACCTTC
TRBV7-2	TRBD2	14	NA	TRBJ2-1	CAEVAGGTVNEQFF	TGTGCCGAAGTAGCGGGAGGGACAGTAAATGAGCAGTTCTTC
TRBV2	NA	13	NA	TRBJ1-1	CASRTGPNTEAFF	TGTGCCAGCAGGACAGGACCTAACACTGAAGCTTTCTTT
TRBV9	NA	15	few	TRBJ1-1	CASSAAGRMNTEAFF	TGTGCCAGCAGCGCTGCGGGACGGATGAACACTGAAGCTTTCTTT
TRBV2	TRBD1	13	NA	TRBJ2-7	CASSDEQGSEQYF	TGTGCCAGCAGTGATGAACAGGGGAGCGAGCAGTACTTC
TRBV5-1	NA	14	NA	TRBJ1-1	CASSSGPANTEAFF	TGCGCCAGCAGCTCGGGTCCGGCAAACACTGAAGCTTTCTTT
TRBV9	NA	14	NA	TRBJ2-5	CASSAWAGQETQYF	TGTGCCAGCAGCGCTTGGGCCGGGCAAGAGACCCAGTACTTC
TRBV5-1	TRBD1	16	once	TRBJ2-3	CASSEGQGVRTDTQYF	TGCGCCAGCAGCGAGGGACAGGGGGTCCGCACAGATACGCAGTATTTT
TRBV30	NA	10	NA	TRBJ1-2	CAWRKGGYTF	TGTGCCTGGAGGAAAGGTGGCTACACCTTC
TRBV7-2	NA	16	NA	TRBJ2-7	CASSLVASGPSYEQYF	TGTGCCAGCAGCTTAGTAGCGAGCGGGCCCTCCTACGAGCAGTACTTC
TRBV2	NA	13	NA	TRBJ1-2	CASSDPGNYGYTF	TGTGCCAGCAGTGATCCAGGGAACTATGGCTACACCTTC
TRBV7-2	TRBD2	15	NA	TRBJ2-3	CASSLGLAVTDTQYF	TGTGCCAGCAGCTTAGGACTAGCGGTCACAGATACGCAGTATTTT
TRBV7-8	NA	15	NA	TRBJ1-2	CASSLGRGRTYGYTF	TGTGCCAGCAGCTTAGGCAGGGGACGGACCTATGGCTACACCTTC
TRBV7-2	NA	16	NA	TRBJ2-5	CASSLSGRERPETQYF	TGTGCCAGCAGCTTGAGTGGCCGGGAGCGGCCAGAGACCCAGTACTTC
TRBV6-1	NA	11	NA	TRBJ1-2	CASSDNAGYTF	TGTGCCAGCAGTGATAATGCTGGCTACACCTTC
TRBV14	NA	17	NA	TRBJ1-3	CASSQDRLGISGNTIYF	TGTGCCAGCAGCCAAGACCGGTTGGGGATCTCTGGAAACACCATATATTTT
TRBV10-3	NA	13	NA	TRBJ2-1	CAASTVAYNEQFF	TGTGCCGCGTCGACGGTGGCGTACAATGAGCAGTTCTTC
TRBV5-4	TRBD1	15	NA	TRBJ1-2	CASSRQTGENYGYTF	TGTGCCAGCAGCCGCCAAACAGGGGAAAACTATGGCTACACCTTC
TRBV6-1	NA	18	NA	TRBJ1-2	CASSEEETPGVANYGYTF	TGTGCCAGCAGTGAAGAAGAAACTCCAGGGGTCGCGAACTATGGCTACACCTTC
TRBV7-3	NA	13	NA	TRBJ1-2	CASSTQTGAGYTF	TGTGCCAGCAGCACTCAGACAGGAGCCGGCTACACCTTC
TRBV29-1	NA	19	NA	TRBJ2-6	CSVEDLAGGTASGANVLTF	TGCAGCGTTGAAGATCTAGCCGGTGGGACCGCCTCTGGGGCCAACGTCCTGACTTTC
TRBV7-9	NA	17	once	TRBJ2-7	CASSRRGGVAEAYEQYF	TGTGCCAGCAGTAGACGGGGAGGCGTAGCGGAGGCCTACGAGCAGTACTTC
TRBV5-1	NA	16	NA	TRBJ1-3	CASSATGISTGNTIYF	TGCGCCAGCAGCGCCACAGGGATTTCTACTGGAAACACCATATATTTT
TRBV7-2	TRBD2	17	NA	TRBJ2-1	CASSLQPSGSLGDEQFF	TGTGCCAGCAGCTTACAACCTAGCGGGAGCCTGGGGGATGAGCAGTTCTTC
TRBV30	TRBD1	20	NA	TRBJ2-6	CAWSVWETGPTSSGANVLTF	TGTGCCTGGAGTGTGTGGGAGACAGGGCCCACGAGCTCTGGGGCCAACGTCCTGACTTTC
TRBV27	NA	14	few	TRBJ2-7	CASSPYRGLYEQYF	TGTGCCAGCAGTCCTTATAGGGGGTTATACGAGCAGTACTTC
TRBV19	TRBD1	13	few	TRBJ1-2	CASSFQTGSGYTF	TGTGCCAGTAGTTTTCAGACAGGGAGCGGCTACACCTTC
TRBV5-6	NA	11	NA	TRBJ1-2	CASSLAHGYTF	TGTGCCAGCAGCTTGGCCCATGGCTACACCTTC
TRBV6-5	TRBD2	16	NA	TRBJ2-2	CASSYGVAGGPGELFF	TGTGCCAGCAGTTACGGAGTAGCGGGAGGGCCTGGGGAGCTGTTTTTT